This T cell receptor beta chain was sequenced for a study of regulatory T cells in long-lasting Graves disease. Stated time point: newly diagnosed GD, antithyroid drugs for less than 3 months. PBMCs were the source of the RNA used for TCR sequencing. CDR1 and CDR2 (germline): DFQATT, SNEGSKA (reference sequence). V lost 6 bases and J 2 bases, leaving 10 bases between the germline ends. The CDR3 totals 12 residues. To make TCR beta libraries, researchers used iRepertoire HTBI primers and Arm-PCR of CDR3 regions. In the original analysis: Identification yielded 55 to 75 TRBV and roughly 14 TRBJ segments across samples. TCRdb re-derived calls from the multiplex PCR reads in MiXCR, one entry per CDR3 protein. These V and J calls rely on TCRdb rather than the paper's analysis. Counted here are 350,000 to 400,000 distinct CDR3 sequences, about a sixth occurring once; the ten biggest clones make up 22%.

The chain is built from TRBV20-1 and TRBJ2-5; D remains ambiguous. This sample comprised peripheral blood mononuclear cells (PBMCs), obtained at new diagnosis, from a patient treated with antithyroid drugs. This clonotype originated in a female donor with Graves disease. CDR3 nucleotides: TGCAGTGCACTGGAGTTACAAGAGACCCAGTACTTC. Amino acids: CSALELQETQYF.